Listed below are T cell receptor beta chains from one sample, sequenced in a study of T cell responses to AZD1222 COVID-19 vaccine. The assay was immunoSEQ multiplex PCR, and TCRdb's table has in-frame clones only and misses some. Here the sample spans 100,000 to 150,000 clones, about 87% being singletons. The input for sequencing was peripheral blood, taken on day 0 of AZD1222 vaccination. The receptors stem from an adult in good health. Both conserved end residues are part of each CDR3. Fields, in order: D gene, J gene, V gene, clone size, CDR3 protein, CDR3 DNA. D genes are given only for firm matches. Rows may omit the clone size; those that give it use once, few, many or a size class.

>.|TRBJ2-5|TRBV5-1|.
CASSPGAGLAETQYF
TGCGCCAGCAGCCCAGGGGCAGGGCTGGCGGAGACCCAGTACTTC
>TRBD1|TRBJ2-7|TRBV7-2|.
CASSKVTGNWYEQYF
TGTGCCAGCAGCAAGGTGACAGGGAATTGGTACGAGCAGTACTTC
>TRBD2|TRBJ2-1|TRBV3-1/TRBV3-2|.
CASSRLARGSYNEQFF
TGTGCCAGCAGCCGGCTGGCGCGGGGGAGCTACAATGAGCAGTTCTTC
>TRBD1|TRBJ1-5|TRBV28|few
CASRGQGGQPQHF
TGTGCCAGCAGGGGACAGGGAGGTCAGCCCCAGCATTTT
>.|TRBJ2-3|TRBV15|once
CATSRDRVKTDTQYF
TGTGCCACCAGCAGAGATCGGGTGAAGACAGATACGCAGTATTTT
>.|TRBJ1-1|TRBV9|.
CASSVQGRNTEAFF
TGTGCCAGCAGCGTACAGGGCCGAAACACTGAAGCTTTCTTT
>.|TRBJ2-5|TRBV10-3|.
CAISARGGETQYF
TGTGCCATCAGTGCCAGGGGTGGTGAGACCCAGTACTTC
>TRBD1|TRBJ2-1|TRBV28|.
CASSPAGTGVGGSSYNEQFF
TGTGCCAGCAGTCCAGCCGGGACAGGGGTAGGGGGAAGCTCCTACAATGAGCAGTTCTTC
>TRBD2|TRBJ2-7|TRBV6-2/TRBV6-3|.
CASSQAGYRGEQYF
TGTGCCAGCAGTCAAGCGGGGTACCGGGGCGAGCAGTACTTC
>.|TRBJ1-1|TRBV5-1|.
CASSGQTNTEAFF
TGCGCCAGCAGTGGACAGACGAACACTGAAGCTTTCTTT
>TRBD1|TRBJ1-2|TRBV3-1/TRBV3-2|.
CASRLRTGEGGYTF
TGTGCCAGCAGACTCAGGACAGGGGAGGGAGGCTACACCTTC
>.|TRBJ1-5|TRBV6-6|.
CASSGEGGPRAQPQHF
TGTGCCAGCAGTGGAGAAGGGGGGCCCCGAGCTCAGCCCCAGCATTTT
>TRBD1|TRBJ2-3|TRBV20-1|.
CSASASGTASSGSTDTQYF
TGCAGTGCTAGTGCTTCCGGGACAGCGAGCTCTGGAAGCACAGATACGCAGTATTTT
>.|TRBJ2-2|TRBV7-3|few
CASSLQGATTGELFF
TGTGCCAGCAGCTTGCAGGGCGCCACCACCGGGGAGCTGTTTTTT
>.|TRBJ1-6|TRBV5-4|.
CASSSTNSPLHF
TGTGCCAGCAGCTCCACAAATTCACCCCTCCACTTT
>.|TRBJ1-2|TRBV11-2|.
CASSRYEYGYTF
TGTGCCAGCAGCCGTTACGAATATGGCTACACCTTC
>.|TRBJ1-3|TRBV20-1|.
CSVDVGNTIYF
TGCAGTGTGGACGTAGGAAACACCATATATTTT
>.|TRBJ1-2|TRBV4-2|.
CASSQSYGDRAGYTF
TGTGCCAGCAGCCAATCTTACGGGGACCGGGCTGGCTACACCTTC
>TRBD1|TRBJ1-1|TRBV7-2|.
CASSRDRNTEAFF
TGTGCCAGCAGCCGGGACAGGAACACTGAAGCTTTCTTT
>.|TRBJ2-2|TRBV6-1|few
CASSAAAELNTGELFF
TGTGCCAGCAGTGCTGCGGCAGAACTTAACACCGGGGAGCTGTTTTTT
>.|TRBJ1-2|TRBV6-2/TRBV6-3|.
CASSTGSGGYTF
TGTGCCAGCAGCACGGGAAGCGGGGGCTACACCTTC
>.|TRBJ2-7|TRBV7-2|.
CASSSPGLSYEQYF
TGTGCCAGCAGCTCCCCCGGGCTCTCCTACGAGCAGTACTTC
>.|TRBJ2-1|TRBV29-1|.
CSVDLGSQIEQFF
TGCAGCGTTGACCTAGGGTCTCAGATTGAGCAGTTCTTC
>.|TRBJ2-5|TRBV11-2|.
CASSLDGVNQETQYF
TGTGCCAGCAGCTTAGATGGGGTGAATCAAGAGACCCAGTACTTC
>.|TRBJ1-1|TRBV11-2|.
CASSSPSPVAFF
TGTGCCAGCAGCTCACCTTCTCCGGTGGCTTTCTTT
>.|TRBJ2-5|TRBV6-2/TRBV6-3|.
CASSNSPETQYF
TGTGCCAGCAGTAATTCCCCAGAGACCCAGTACTTC
>.|TRBJ2-7|TRBV2|.
CASTRDPMAYEQYF
TGTGCCAGCACCAGGGACCCCATGGCCTACGAGCAGTACTTC
>.|TRBJ1-4|TRBV19|.
CASRGGQWQKLFF
TGTGCCAGTAGGGGTGGACAGTGGCAAAAACTGTTTTTT
>.|TRBJ2-5|TRBV3-1/TRBV3-2|.
CASSLRGSETQYF
TGTGCCAGCAGCCTCAGGGGCTCAGAGACCCAGTACTTC
>TRBD2|TRBJ2-3|TRBV5-4|.
CASSLRLAVSTDTQYF
TGTGCCAGCAGCTTGAGGCTAGCGGTAAGCACAGATACGCAGTATTTT
>.|TRBJ2-3|TRBV5-6|.
CASSPALTRTDTQYF
TGTGCCAGCAGCCCCGCCTTAACCCGCACAGATACGCAGTATTTT
>.|TRBJ1-2|TRBV7-2|.
CASSLTSYGYTF
TGTGCCAGCAGCCTCACGAGCTATGGCTACACCTTC
>TRBD1|TRBJ1-6|TRBV6-2/TRBV6-3|.
CASSSITGDFTPLHF
TGTGCCAGCAGCAGTATTACAGGGGATTTTACACCCCTCCACTTT
>.|TRBJ1-2|TRBV27|.
CASSPDSFYGYTF
TGTGCCAGCAGTCCGGACAGCTTTTATGGCTACACCTTC
>.|TRBJ1-5|TRBV7-6|.
CASSLAMGHQNQPQHF
TGTGCCAGCAGCTTAGCGATGGGACACCAGAATCAGCCCCAGCATTTT
>.|TRBJ2-2|TRBV7-2|.
CASSPQDMNTGELFF
TGTGCCAGCAGCCCACAGGATATGAACACCGGGGAGCTGTTTTTT
>TRBD1|TRBJ1-1|TRBV18|.
CASSPLQGAGTEAFF
TGTGCCAGCTCACCGTTGCAGGGGGCAGGAACTGAAGCTTTCTTT
>TRBD2|TRBJ2-3|TRBV6-6|.
CACRLAANTDTQYF
TGTGCCTGCCGTCTAGCGGCGAACACAGATACGCAGTATTTT
>.|TRBJ1-1|TRBV7-9|.
CASSLVGSATEAFF
TGTGCCAGCAGCTTGGTTGGGAGCGCCACTGAAGCTTTCTTT
>.|TRBJ2-3|TRBV5-1|few
CASSLGPRGATDTQYF
TGCGCCAGCAGCTTGGGACCCAGGGGAGCCACAGATACGCAGTATTTT
>TRBD1|TRBJ1-6|TRBV7-2|.
CASSEGQGYNSPLHF
TGTGCCAGCAGCGAGGGACAGGGGTATAATTCACCCCTCCACTTT
>.|TRBJ2-3|TRBV20-1|.
CSASGRGSTDTQYF
TGCAGTGCTAGTGGCCGGGGAAGCACAGATACGCAGTATTTT
>TRBD1|TRBJ2-7|TRBV25-1|.
CASSTRTGGHEQYF
TGTGCCAGCTCGACCAGGACAGGGGGCCACGAGCAGTACTTC
>TRBD2|TRBJ2-3|TRBV2|.
CASSPRLAGTNTQYF
TGTGCCAGCAGTCCCCGACTAGCGGGGACAAATACGCAGTATTTT
>.|TRBJ1-5|TRBV5-6|.
CASSLTGSEKPQHF
TGTGCCAGCAGCTTGACGGGCTCCGAAAAGCCCCAGCATTTT
>.|TRBJ2-7|TRBV3-1/TRBV3-2|.
CASSQGQYFGYEQYF
TGTGCCAGCAGCCAAGGACAGTACTTTGGGTACGAGCAGTACTTC
>.|TRBJ1-2|TRBV18|.
CASSNRIEVGLGGYTF
TGTGCCAGCTCAAACAGGATTGAGGTTGGGCTTGGTGGCTACACCTTC
>TRBD1|TRBJ2-5|TRBV29-1|.
CSGRTGGRETQYF
TGCAGCGGGCGGACAGGGGGAAGAGAGACCCAGTACTTC
>.|TRBJ2-3|TRBV5-6|few
CASSTGTDTQYF
TGTGCCAGCAGCACAGGAACAGATACGCAGTATTTT
>.|TRBJ2-3|TRBV11-3|.
CASSFTTGDTQYF
TGTGCCAGCAGCTTTACGACTGGGGATACGCAGTATTTT
>.|TRBJ2-1|TRBV5-8|.
CASPSVGAAYNEQFF
TGTGCCAGCCCGTCGGTGGGGGCAGCCTACAATGAGCAGTTCTTC
>.|TRBJ1-4|TRBV14|.
CASSQDRGWSNEKLFF
TGTGCCAGCAGCCAAGATCGGGGGTGGTCTAATGAAAAACTGTTTTTT
>.|TRBJ2-7|TRBV9|.
CASSGAGTRTYEQYF
TGTGCCAGCAGCGGCGCAGGGACAAGGACCTACGAGCAGTACTTC
>TRBD1|TRBJ2-3|TRBV11-1|.
CASSWTGGASADTQYF
TGTGCCAGCAGCTGGACAGGGGGCGCTTCTGCAGATACGCAGTATTTT